This T cell receptor beta chain is drawn from a study of blood T cell repertoires in COVID-19. Study-wide background: Samples taken during acute and convalescent COVID-19 were collected in the United States, Italy and Spain.

This clone has just a few counts. Other DNA sequences within the sample encode an identical CDR3. Patients at the Seattle site were enrolled during active infection and followed longitudinally. V lost 2 bases and J 1 base, leaving 5 bases between the germline ends. The germline CDR1 and CDR2 sequences are MNHEY and SMNVEV (reference sequence). This CDR3 is built from 13 residues. Libraries were prepared by immunoSEQ multiplex PCR; TCRdb keeps only in-frame clonotypes and omits some of them. Among 300,000 to 450,000 clones listed, 70% to 90% were seen once. This sequence was found in a woman aged 60-70 years with COVID-19, enrolled during active disease. Sequenced material: peripheral blood. V usage is TRBV27 and J usage is TRBJ1-1; D call uncertain. The CDR3: CASSLGQNTEAFF. The CDR3 bases are TGTGCCAGCAGTTTAGGGCAGAACACTGAAGCTTTCTTT.